One sample yielded the 2 T cell receptor beta chains listed below, sequenced in a study of blood T cell repertoires in COVID-19. Some clones are missing from TCRdb's copy, which holds only in-frame ones; the method was immunoSEQ multiplex PCR. The profile shows more than 200,000 clones, around nine tenths of them singletons. The sample comprised PBMCs or T cells enriched from blood (not recorded which). Source of these receptors: a man aged 30 to 45 in a cohort exposed to, infected with or recovered from COVID-19 (not recorded which).

The rearrangement uses TRBV10-3 and TRBJ2-3; 10 positions match TRBD2. The CDR3 covers 16 residues. The V segment lost 6 bases and the J segment 1 base; nucleotides outside the gene matches: 7. Germline lookup yields CDR1 ENHRY and CDR2 SYGVKD. The CDR3 nucleotides are TGTGCCATCAGGGGAGCGGGGGGGCTCCGCACAGATACGCAGTATTTT. Protein sequence: CAIRGAGGLRTDTQYF.

This clone was seen a handful of times. This sequence joins TRBV5-1 and TRBJ2-5; D ambiguous. Trimming removed 1 base at V and 5 bases at J, with 3 bases between. The CDR3 is 11 residues long. Looked up from germline, CDR1 is SGHRS and CDR2 is YFSETQ. This CDR3 reads CASSLRETQYF. The CDR3 DNA follows: TGCGCCAGCAGCTTGCGGGAGACCCAGTACTTC. The full variable domain, its missing parts supplied by reference TRBV5-1 and TRBJ2-5, is KAGVTQTPRYLIKTRGQQVTLSCSPISGHRSVSWYQQTPGQGLQFLFEYFSETQRNKGNFPGRFSGRQFSNSRSEMNVSTLELGDSALYLCASSLRETQYFGPGTRLLVL.